This is a list of T cell receptor beta chains from one sample in a study of neurological immune-mediated disorders. TCRdb analysed the 5' RACE reads with MiXCR anew, one entry per CDR3 protein. The repertoire consists of 40,000 or so distinct CDR3 sequences, with over 12% occurring once and the leading ten covering 25% to 30%. Source material: PBMCs. These receptor sequences come from a woman aged 50 to 65 with HTLV-1-associated myelopathy (HAM/TSP). Both conserved end residues are part of each CDR3. D genes are given only for firm matches. The size of a clone is reported for some rows only, either as once, few or many, or as a class for expanded clones.

CDR3nt	CDR3aa	j_gene	d_gene	v_gene	abundance
TGTGCCAGCAGTTTACACACAGCCATGAACACTGAAGCTTTCTTT	CASSLHTAMNTEAFF	TRBJ1-1	.	TRBV27	many
TGTGCCAGCAGGCCCTCCGGATTGGGGACTGAAGCTTTCTTT	CASRPSGLGTEAFF	TRBJ1-1	.	TRBV12-3/TRBV12-4	many
TGCGCCAGCAGCTTCTGGGGGGCCGATGGAGAGACCCAGTACTTC	CASSFWGADGETQYF	TRBJ2-5	.	TRBV5-1	many
TGCGCCAGCCGCTCGTCGGACTACGAGCAGTACTTC	CASRSSDYEQYF	TRBJ2-7	.	TRBV5-1	many
TGTGCCAGCAGTTCGGGACAGGTTCGGGGTCAGCCCCAGCATTTT	CASSSGQVRGQPQHF	TRBJ1-5	TRBD1	TRBV12-3/TRBV12-4	many
TGCAGTGCGCGGACAGGGCCCTCGAACACTGAAGCTTTCTTT	CSARTGPSNTEAFF	TRBJ1-1	TRBD1	TRBV20-1	many
TGCGCCAGCAGCTCCCGCCAAACGGGACAGGGTACCGGCTACACCTTC	CASSSRQTGQGTGYTF	TRBJ1-2	TRBD1	TRBV5-1	many
TGTGCCAGCAGTTTAAATGACAATCAGCCCCAGCATTTT	CASSLNDNQPQHF	TRBJ1-5	.	TRBV27	many
TGTGCCAGTAGCTGGACTTCAACAGATACGCAGTATTTT	CASSWTSTDTQYF	TRBJ2-3	.	TRBV19	many
TGCGCCAGCTCGGCACAGACAGGGGCGGTGGAGGAGCAGTACTTC	CASSAQTGAVEEQYF	TRBJ2-7	TRBD1	TRBV5-1	many
TGCGCCAGCAGCTTCGTGACGGACTATGGCTACACCTTC	CASSFVTDYGYTF	TRBJ1-2	.	TRBV5-1	few
TGTGCCAGCAGCTTAGCGGGAGGCAGGAGTGAGCAGTTCTTC	CASSLAGGRSEQFF	TRBJ2-1	.	TRBV7-9	many
TGTGCCAGCAGTGAAAGCCCGAGCGGGGGGGCTTACAATGATCAGTTCTTC	CASSESPSGGAYNDQFF	TRBJ2-1	TRBD2	TRBV6-1	.
TGCGCCAGCAGCTTGGAAAGGGGGTTCACTGAAGCTTTCTTT	CASSLERGFTEAFF	TRBJ1-1	.	TRBV5-1	many
TGTGCCAACCATCCTTACAGGGACGGCTATGCAGCTTTCTTT	CANHPYRDGYAAFF	TRBJ1-1	.	TRBV6-1	many
TGCGCCAGCAGCCCGGACAGGGGGCAGATCCCAGGAGAGACCCAGTACTTC	CASSPDRGQIPGETQYF	TRBJ2-5	TRBD1	TRBV5-1	many
TGTGCCAGCAGCCGGACAGGGGGCCAGACCGAGCAGTACTTC	CASSRTGGQTEQYF	TRBJ2-7	TRBD1	TRBV6-2/TRBV6-3	.
TGTGCCAGCAGTTTCTTCGGCGCGGGTGTAGGAAAACTGTTTTTT	CASSFFGAGVGKLFF	TRBJ1-4	.	TRBV27	many
TGCAGTGCTAGAGTCCGGACAGGGGTAAATGGCTACACCTTC	CSARVRTGVNGYTF	TRBJ1-2	TRBD1	TRBV20-1	many
TGTGCCAGCACACGGACACCTAGCGGGGGGTACAATGAGCAGTTCTTC	CASTRTPSGGYNEQFF	TRBJ2-1	TRBD2	TRBV12-3/TRBV12-4	once
TGTGCCAGCAGCCTATCCCCACAGGGGGCAGGGTCACCCCTCCACTTT	CASSLSPQGAGSPLHF	TRBJ1-6	TRBD1	TRBV3-1	many
TGCGCCAGCAGCCAAATACAGGGAGGAACTGAAGCTTTCTTT	CASSQIQGGTEAFF	TRBJ1-1	.	TRBV4-3	many
TGCAGTGCTACCCCCCAGGGGGCCGCCTCATCTAACTATGGCTACACCTTC	CSATPQGAASSNYGYTF	TRBJ1-2	TRBD1	TRBV20-1	many
TGTGCCAGCAGTAGGGACTCCGGGACGGATCGAAGGGGCTACACCTTC	CASSRDSGTDRRGYTF	TRBJ1-2	.	TRBV2	many
TGTGCCAGCAGTTCCCTGCTTTTCACCGGGGAGCTGTTTTTT	CASSSLLFTGELFF	TRBJ2-2	.	TRBV12-3/TRBV12-4	many
TGTGCCAGCAGTTCGACAGGGTCCCCTGGAAACACCATATATTTT	CASSSTGSPGNTIYF	TRBJ1-3	TRBD1	TRBV6-6	many
TGTGCCAGCAACCCACTAGCGGGGGGCCGGGTTAGCACAGATACGCAGTATTTT	CASNPLAGGRVSTDTQYF	TRBJ2-3	TRBD2	TRBV6-2/TRBV6-3	many
TGTGCCAGCTCACCAGCAGGGGCTAACTATGGCTACACCTTC	CASSPAGANYGYTF	TRBJ1-2	.	TRBV18	many
TGTGCCAGCAGCTTCCCCGGTAATCAGCCCCAGCATTTT	CASSFPGNQPQHF	TRBJ1-5	.	TRBV7-2	many
TGTGCCAGCAGTCCCCGGGACAGGGGTGCCGAGCAGTACTTC	CASSPRDRGAEQYF	TRBJ2-7	TRBD1	TRBV27	many
TGCGCCAGCAGCAAGGGCGGGGGTCCTGGGATCTACGAGCAGTGCTTC	CASSKGGGPGIYEQCF	TRBJ2-7	TRBD2	TRBV5-1	.
TGTGCCACCAAGAGTTCCTCCTACGAGCAGTACTTC	CATKSSSYEQYF	TRBJ2-7	.	TRBV6-5	many
TGCGCCAGCAGCTTGGACCCCGGGGTTTCTACCTACGAGCAGTACTTC	CASSLDPGVSTYEQYF	TRBJ2-7	.	TRBV5-1	once
TGCGCCAGCAGGAGACAGGGGACGAACACTGAAGCTTTCTTT	CASRRQGTNTEAFF	TRBJ1-1	TRBD1	TRBV5-1	many
TGCAGTGCTAGAGGGGAGACCCAGTACTTC	CSARGETQYF	TRBJ2-5	.	TRBV20-1	many
TGCGCCAGCAGTGATGCCGTAGCGGGTAACACAGATACGCAGTATTTT	CASSDAVAGNTDTQYF	TRBJ2-3	TRBD2	TRBV10-2	many
TGTGCCAGCAGTTTCCTACAGGGAGCCTCTAGCAATCAGCCCCAGCATTTT	CASSFLQGASSNQPQHF	TRBJ1-5	.	TRBV6-5	many
TGCGCCAGCAGCCAAAAATTCGAATCGAACACTGAAGCTTTCTTT	CASSQKFESNTEAFF	TRBJ1-1	.	TRBV4-3	many
TGTGCCAGCAGTCCTCTCCCACTTACCCGGGGCAATCAGCCCCAGCATTTT	CASSPLPLTRGNQPQHF	TRBJ1-5	.	TRBV27	many
TGCGCCAGCAGCTTAGGGGGGCGGTACCAAGAGACCCAATACTTC	CASSLGGRYQETQYF	TRBJ2-5	.	TRBV5-1	many
TGTGCCAGCAGTTTTGCGGACAGAAAAGCTAACTATGGCTACACCTTC	CASSFADRKANYGYTF	TRBJ1-2	.	TRBV12-3/TRBV12-4	.
TGTGCCAGCAGCTTGATATACACCGGGGAGCTGTTTTTT	CASSLIYTGELFF	TRBJ2-2	.	TRBV5-5	many
TGTGCCAGCAGTTTAGACAGGGGGAAAAACTACGAGCAGTACTTC	CASSLDRGKNYEQYF	TRBJ2-7	TRBD1	TRBV27	many
TGTGCCAGCTCACCAGGGACAGGGGGCCATGAGCAGTTCTTC	CASSPGTGGHEQFF	TRBJ2-1	TRBD1	TRBV18	many
TGCAGTGCTCCCCGGACAGGGGGCGAGAACATTCAGTACTTC	CSAPRTGGENIQYF	TRBJ2-4	TRBD1	TRBV20-1	many
TGCAGTAAGACCGGGGACGAGCAGTACTTC	CSKTGDEQYF	TRBJ2-7	.	TRBV20-1	many
TGTGCCAGCAGCCCGACTAGCCAAGGATTCACAGATACGCAGTATTTT	CASSPTSQGFTDTQYF	TRBJ2-3	TRBD2	TRBV4-2	many
TGTGCCAGCAGCTTTGGGTCCGGGGAGCTGTTTTTT	CASSFGSGELFF	TRBJ2-2	.	TRBV5-5	many